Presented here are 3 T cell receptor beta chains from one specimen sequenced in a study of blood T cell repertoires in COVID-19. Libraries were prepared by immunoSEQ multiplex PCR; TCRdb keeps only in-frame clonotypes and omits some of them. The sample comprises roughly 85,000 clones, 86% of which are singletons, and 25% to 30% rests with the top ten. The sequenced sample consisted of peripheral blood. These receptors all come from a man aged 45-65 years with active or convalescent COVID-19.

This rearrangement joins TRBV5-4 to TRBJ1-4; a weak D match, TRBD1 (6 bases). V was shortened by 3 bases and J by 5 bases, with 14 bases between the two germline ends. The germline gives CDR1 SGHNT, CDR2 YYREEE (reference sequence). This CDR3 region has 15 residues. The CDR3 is CASSSTRDKNEKLFF. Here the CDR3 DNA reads TGTGCCAGCAGCTCGACCCGGGACAAGAATGAAAAACTGTTTTTT.

The CDR3 DNA is TGTGCCAGCAATTCTCCGGGGGGCTACGAGCAGTACTTC. It specifies CASNSPGGYEQYF. The V gene is TRBV7-2, the J gene TRBJ2-7, with TRBD2 matching 7 bases. The germline gives CDR1 SGHTA, CDR2 FQGNSA. The ends lost 7 bases at V and 3 bases at J; junction bases unmatched: 6. The CDR3 consists of 13 residues.

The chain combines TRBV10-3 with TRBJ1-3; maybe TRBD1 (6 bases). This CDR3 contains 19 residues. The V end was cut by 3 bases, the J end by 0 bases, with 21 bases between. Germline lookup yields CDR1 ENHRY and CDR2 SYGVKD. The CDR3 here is CAISELDSGAHRSGNTIYF. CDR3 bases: TGTGCCATCAGTGAATTGGACTCAGGGGCCCATCGCTCTGGAAACACCATATATTTT.